This T cell receptor beta chain was captured in a study of T cells in Graves' hyperthyroidism and ophthalmopathy. RNA transcripts yielded amplified TCR beta CDR3 regions. In the first-round RT-PCR of the TCR CDR3, the HTBI primer set was used. TCRdb redid the calling of the multiplex PCR reads with MiXCR, one entry per CDR3 protein. The sample yields about 840,000 distinct CDR3 sequences, over 35% seen once. V dropped 1 base and J dropped 5; count of bases not matched to a gene: 7. Germline CDR1 is SGHVS and CDR2 is FQNEAQ. The CDR3 loop spans 15 amino acids. Points from the study as a whole: Most thyroid clonotypes expanded above 0.001 were also detected in blood. Ophthalmopathy was model-predicted a median approximately six months pre-onset.

This clonotype was detected a few times. Its antigen is not known. V usage is TRBV7-8 and J usage is TRBJ2-5, with 7 nucleotides matching TRBD2. The sequence derives from a young man with Graves' hyperthyroidism. The material sequenced was blood. The CDR3 DNA is TGTGCCAGCAGCTTAGGACTAGCCTTTCTCGAGACCCAGTACTTC. Amino acid sequence: CASSLGLAFLETQYF.